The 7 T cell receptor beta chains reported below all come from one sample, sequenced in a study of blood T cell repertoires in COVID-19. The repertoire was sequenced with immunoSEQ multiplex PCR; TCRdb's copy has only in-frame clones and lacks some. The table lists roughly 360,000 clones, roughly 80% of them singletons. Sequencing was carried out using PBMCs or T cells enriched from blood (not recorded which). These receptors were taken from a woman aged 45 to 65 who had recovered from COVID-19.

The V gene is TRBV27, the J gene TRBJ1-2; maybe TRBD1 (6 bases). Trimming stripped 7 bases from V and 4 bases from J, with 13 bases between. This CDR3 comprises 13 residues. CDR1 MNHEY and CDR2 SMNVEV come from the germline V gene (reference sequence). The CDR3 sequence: CASKGGTAYGYTF. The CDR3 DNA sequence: TGTGCCAGCAAGGGGGGGACTGCCTATGGCTACACCTTC.

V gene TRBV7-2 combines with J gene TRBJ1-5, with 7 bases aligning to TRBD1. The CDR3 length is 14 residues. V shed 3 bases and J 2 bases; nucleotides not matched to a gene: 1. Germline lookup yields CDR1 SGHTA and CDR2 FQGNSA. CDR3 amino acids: CASSFGQGNQPQHF. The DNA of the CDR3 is TGTGCCAGCAGCTTCGGACAGGGCAATCAGCCCCAGCATTTT.

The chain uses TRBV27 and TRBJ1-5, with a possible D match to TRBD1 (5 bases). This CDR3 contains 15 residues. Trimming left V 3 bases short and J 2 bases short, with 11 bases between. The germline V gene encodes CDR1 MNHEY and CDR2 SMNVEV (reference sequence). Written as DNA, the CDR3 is TGTGCCAGCAGTTTCGCAGGGTCTGGCAATCAGCCCCAGCATTTT. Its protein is CASSFAGSGNQPQHF.

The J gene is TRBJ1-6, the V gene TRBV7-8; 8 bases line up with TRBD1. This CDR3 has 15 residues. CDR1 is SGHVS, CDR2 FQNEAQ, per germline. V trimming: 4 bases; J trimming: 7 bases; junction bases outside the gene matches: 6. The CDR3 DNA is TGTGCCAGCAGCTCGACAGGGGAGAGAAATTCACCCCTCCACTTT. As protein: CASSSTGERNSPLHF.

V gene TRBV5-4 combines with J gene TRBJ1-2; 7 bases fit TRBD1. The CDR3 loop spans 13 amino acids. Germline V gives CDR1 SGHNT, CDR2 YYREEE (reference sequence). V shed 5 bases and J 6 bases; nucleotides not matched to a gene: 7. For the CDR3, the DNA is TGTGCCAGCAGATTTACAGGGGCGGATGGCTACACCTTC. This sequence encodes CASRFTGADGYTF. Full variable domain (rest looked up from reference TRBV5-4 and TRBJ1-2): ETGVTQSPTHLIKTRGQQVTLRCSSQSGHNTVSWYQQALGQGPQFIFQYYREEENGRGNFPPRFSGLQFPNYSSELNVNALELDDSALYLCASRFTGADGYTFGSGTRLTVV.

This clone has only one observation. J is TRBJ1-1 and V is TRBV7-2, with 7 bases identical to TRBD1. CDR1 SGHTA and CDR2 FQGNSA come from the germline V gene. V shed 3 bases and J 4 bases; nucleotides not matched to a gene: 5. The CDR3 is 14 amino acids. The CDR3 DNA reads TGTGCCAGCAGCTTTGCGACAGGGCCCACTGAAGCTTTCTTT. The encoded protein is CASSFATGPTEAFF.

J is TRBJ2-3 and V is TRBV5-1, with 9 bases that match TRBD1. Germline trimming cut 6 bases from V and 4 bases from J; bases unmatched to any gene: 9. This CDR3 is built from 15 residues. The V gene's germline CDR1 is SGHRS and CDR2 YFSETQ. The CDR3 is CASTQGQGNPDTQYF. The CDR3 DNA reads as TGCGCCAGCACCCAGGGACAGGGTAACCCAGATACGCAGTATTTT.